A selection of T cell receptor beta chains follows, all from one sample in a study of response to subunit inactivated influenza vaccine. TCRdb processed the RT-PCR reads anew with MiXCR; each CDR3 protein has one entry. The sample shows hundreds of thousands of distinct CDR3 sequences, around 8% of them seen only once. The material sequenced was PBMCs from blood, taken roughly 24 months after vaccination. These receptors were obtained from a man in his fifties or sixties who received an inactivated influenza vaccine. Each CDR3 is given with its conserved first and last residue. The order of the fields is V gene, CDR3 length, D gene, CDR3 protein. D genes are given only for firm matches.

TRBV12-3/TRBV12-4 | 15 | TRBD1 | CASHRLGQGADTQYF
TRBV19 | 14 | NA | CASSIALGNTEAFF
TRBV20-1 | 13 | TRBD2 | CSASIRGGDEQFF
TRBV5-5 | 15 | NA | CASSPDGGRSYGYTF
TRBV5-1 | 17 | NA | CASSLALVASSYNEQFF
TRBV7-6 | 13 | TRBD1 | CASSSGQGNTIYF
TRBV10-3 | 13 | NA | CATRWAAEEELFF
TRBV10-3 | 14 | NA | CAISERGEIYGYTF
TRBV10-3 | 15 | NA | CAISDRVGIIAEAFF
TRBV29-1 | 13 | TRBD1 | CSVEGTGKATQYF
TRBV4-3 | 14 | NA | CASSPAPSDAEAFF
TRBV5-6 | 16 | NA | CASSLGSSYSNQPQHF
TRBV20-1 | 14 | NA | CSAMGHKNTGELFF
TRBV5-1 | 12 | NA | CASAGMNNEQFF
TRBV7-3 | 13 | NA | CASSQQGTGELFF
TRBV5-1 | 17 | TRBD1 | CASSLVPDRAVSNGYTF
TRBV29-1 | 13 | NA | CSVAEGGSYEQYF
TRBV28 | 14 | NA | CASSGRRSQETQYF
TRBV15 | 18 | NA | CATSRDPAVFTGNTEAFF
TRBV10-3 | 14 | NA | CAISEPGSSYEQYF